These 29 T cell receptor beta chains were all obtained from the same sample, sequenced in a study of cytomegalovirus exposure and HLA in healthy donors. Sequencing used immunoSEQ multiplex PCR; TCRdb keeps in-frame clones, though not all of them. Found here are approximately 130,000 clones, approximately 90% of them singletons; the top ten hold 1.5% to 2%. Sequences were obtained from PBMCs. The source is a woman under 30 in good health and CMV-seronegative.

This clone was found once. The identical CDR3 is also encoded by other nucleotide sequences in the sample. This chain connects TRBV5-1 to TRBJ2-2; 10 nucleotides match TRBD1. After removal of 2 bases from V and 6 bases from J, the junction contained 1 base not matched to a gene. The CDR3 covers 14 residues. CDR1 is SGHRS and CDR2 is YFSETQ in the germline V gene. The CDR3 protein is CASSFGQGAGELFF. CDR3 nucleotide sequence: TGCGCCAGCAGCTTCGGACAGGGGGCCGGGGAGCTGTTTTTT.

This clone was counted only a few times. This chain uses TRBV5-1 with TRBJ1-6; possible D gene TRBD1, 5 bases. Trimming left V 7 bases short and J 1 base short, with 18 bases between. Germline V gene data show CDR1 as SGHRS and CDR2 as YFSETQ. The CDR3 contains 17 residues. In DNA form, the CDR3 reads TGCGCCAGCTCCCGACAGAGTCCCTCTTCCTATAATTCACCCCTCCACTTT. It specifies CASSRQSPSSYNSPLHF. Full variable domain (missing parts from reference TRBV5-1 and TRBJ1-6): KAGVTQTPRYLIKTRGQQVTLSCSPISGHRSVSWYQQTPGQGLQFLFEYFSETQRNKGNFPGRFSGRQFSNSRSEMNVSTLELGDSALYLCASSRQSPSSYNSPLHFGNGTRLTVT.

CDR3 sequence: CASSLLGGSEQYF. Written as DNA, the CDR3 is TGTGCCAGCAGCCTACTTGGGGGGAGCGAGCAGTACTTC. The V and J genes are TRBV7-3 and TRBJ2-7; TRBD2 might be the D (6 bases). Germline loops: CDR1 SGHTA, CDR2 FQGTGA. V was clipped by 5 bases and J by 6 bases, with 14 bases between them. The CDR3 extends over 13 amino acids.

The V call is TRBV12-5, the J call TRBJ2-5, with TRBD2 matching 7 bases. Germline CDR1 is LGHNT and CDR2 is FRNRAP. The length of the CDR3 is 16 residues. Trimming removed 3 bases from V and 2 bases from J; junction bases left unmatched: 9. Here the CDR3 reads CASGLSAGVLQETQYF. The CDR3 DNA reads as TGTGCTAGTGGTTTAAGCGCGGGGGTCCTTCAAGAGACCCAGTACTTC.

This clone was detected only a few times. J is TRBJ1-1 and V is TRBV6-1, with D possibly being TRBD1 (5 bases). The CDR3 is 14 residues long. The V end was cut by 4 bases, the J end by 1 base, with 10 bases between. Germline V CDR1 and CDR2: MNHNS, SASEGT. CDR3 loop: CASSVRQRNTEAFF. CDR3 DNA sequence: TGTGCCAGCAGTGTACGACAGAGGAACACTGAAGCTTTCTTT.

The gene calls are TRBV11-3 and TRBJ2-2, with 8 positions matching TRBD1. CDR1 is SGHNT and CDR2 is YENEEA in the germline V gene. V dropped 3 bases and J dropped 7; count of bases not matched to a gene: 10. This CDR3 is 16 amino acids long. The CDR3, as DNA: TGTGCCAGCAGCTTGCGGCAGGGGGCGTTTGACGGGGAGCTGTTTTTT. This sequence encodes CASSLRQGAFDGELFF.

The V and J genes are TRBV10-3 and TRBJ1-5, with a possible D match to TRBD1 (5 bases). The CDR3 runs 12 residues. Trimming took 10 bases from V and 5 from J, leaving 12 bases between them. CDR1 ENHRY and CDR2 SYGVKD come from the germline V gene. Written as DNA, the CDR3 is TGTGCCACACGGACACAAGATCAGCCCCAGCATTTT. Protein sequence: CATRTQDQPQHF.

This chain joins TRBV4-1 and TRBJ1-6; TRBD1 agrees at 10 bases. The V gene end was trimmed by 1 base and the J gene end by 0 bases; junction bases not matched to a gene: 6. The V gene's germline CDR1 is MGHRA and CDR2 YSYEKL. The CDR3 has 19 amino acids. CDR3 coding DNA: TGCGCCAGCAGCCAAGCCCGGGACAGGGGCAACTCCTATAATTCACCCCTCCACTTT. It yields the protein CASSQARDRGNSYNSPLHF.

V is TRBV2 and J is TRBJ2-1; D gene ambiguous. With 5 bases removed from V and 10 bases from J, the gap between germline ends came to 6 bases. This CDR3 contains 10 residues. Germline CDR1 SNHLY, CDR2 FYNNEI. CDR3 nucleotides: TGTGCCAGCAGTACGAGGGAGCAGTTCTTC. Encoded protein: CASSTREQFF.

This chain's CDR3 is CASSYSIGAEQYF. The CDR3 DNA sequence: TGTGCCAGCAGTTACTCGATTGGGGCCGAGCAGTACTTC. This chain uses TRBV6-5 with TRBJ2-7, with a possible D match to TRBD1 (5 bases). Trimming pared 0 bases from V and 6 bases from J, leaving 9 bases between. CDR3 length equals 13 residues. CDR1 MNHEY and CDR2 SVGAGI come from the germline V gene.

The chain recombines TRBV10-2 with TRBJ2-1, with 10 bases identical to TRBD2. The trim removed 2 bases at V and 2 bases at J, leaving 6 bases unmatched. CDR1 WSHSY and CDR2 SAAADI come from the germline V gene. The CDR3 runs to 17 residues. CDR3: CASSEQERGGAYNEQFF. The CDR3, as DNA: TGCGCCAGCAGTGAGCAGGAGCGGGGGGGGGCCTACAATGAGCAGTTCTTC.

The CDR3 bases are TGCGCCAGCAGCCCGGGACAGGTGAACACTGAAGCTTTCTTT. This translates into CASSPGQVNTEAFF. The chain links TRBV4-1 to TRBJ1-1; 8 bases fit TRBD1. V shed 4 bases, J shed 0 bases, and the junction held 1 base outside the gene matches. The CDR3 runs to 14 residues. Germline CDR1 reads MGHRA; CDR2 reads YSYEKL.

The rearrangement links TRBV7-9 to TRBJ2-7; 11 nucleotides match TRBD1. CDR3 size: 16 residues. Germline lookup yields CDR1 SEHNR and CDR2 FQNEAQ (reference sequence). Trimming removed 5 bases from V and 2 bases from J; junction bases left unmatched: 8. CDR3 protein: CASSQSTGQGAYEQYF. CDR3 sequence (DNA): TGTGCCAGCAGCCAATCCACGGGACAGGGGGCCTACGAGCAGTACTTC.

The V and J genes are TRBV4-2 and TRBJ2-7; the match to TRBD2 covers 7 bases. The trim removed 4 bases at V and 0 bases at J, leaving 6 bases unmatched. The CDR3 loop spans 15 amino acids. CDR1 and CDR2 (germline): LGHNA, YNFKEQ. CDR3 sequence: CASSPSGLNSYEQYF. DNA for the CDR3: TGTGCCAGCAGCCCTAGCGGATTGAACTCCTACGAGCAGTACTTC.

The chain recombines TRBV6-5 with TRBJ2-7; 8 nucleotides line up with TRBD2. V lost 5 bases, J lost 6 bases, and 9 bases stayed unmatched. The CDR3 spans 14 residues. CDR1 and CDR2 (germline): MNHEY, SVGAGI. The CDR3 DNA reads as TGTGCCAGCAGTCAGACTAGCGAGGCGTCCGAGCAGTACTTC. Amino acids: CASSQTSEASEQYF.

V is TRBV29-1 and J is TRBJ1-1, with 8 positions matching TRBD1. Trimming cost V 1 base and J 4 bases; bases outside gene matches: 8. CDR1 is SQVTM and CDR2 is ANQGSEA in the germline V gene. CDR3 length: 15 residues. The CDR3: CSVEGLTGGSTEAFF. For the CDR3, the DNA is TGCAGCGTTGAAGGGCTAACAGGGGGGAGCACTGAAGCTTTCTTT. The full variable domain, completed using reference TRBV29-1 and TRBJ1-1, is SAVISQKPSRDICQRGTSLTIQCQVDSQVTMMFWYRQQPGQSLTLIATANQGSEATYESGFVIDKFPISRPNLTFSTLTVSNMSPEDSSIYLCSVEGLTGGSTEAFFGQGTRLTVV.

V gene TRBV6-5 combines with J gene TRBJ1-2; the D gene is possibly TRBD1 (6 bases). The germline V gene encodes CDR1 MNHEY and CDR2 SVGAGI. The CDR3 consists of 14 residues. The ends were cut back, 7 bases at V and 6 bases at J, with 18 bases in the middle. DNA for the CDR3: TGTGCCAGCACCGAAAACTATGACAGGAATGGCTACACCTTC. Its protein is CASTENYDRNGYTF.

The chain carries TRBV7-2 and TRBJ2-7; 13 nucleotides match TRBD2. The CDR3 has 13 amino acids. Germline assignment: CDR1 SGHTA and CDR2 FQGNSA. Trimming cost V 10 bases and J 6 bases; bases outside gene matches: 6. CDR3 nucleotide sequence: TGTGCCACCACGGGACTAGCGGGGACCGAGCAGTACTTC. Translation gives CATTGLAGTEQYF.

The table lists this clone with a count of one. V gene TRBV7-8 combines with J gene TRBJ2-7, with 7 bases identical to TRBD1. The CDR3 loop spans 14 amino acids. Looked up from germline, CDR1 is SGHVS and CDR2 is FQNEAQ. The J segment lost 3 bases and the V segment lost 5 bases, leaving 7 bases of the junction unmatched. The CDR3 DNA follows: TGTGCCAGCAGCCCCGATTGGGACAGCTACGAGCAGTACTTC. Its translation is CASSPDWDSYEQYF.

This sequence joins TRBV29-1 and TRBJ2-2, with 7 bases lining up with TRBD2. Germline V gives CDR1 SQVTM, CDR2 ANQGSEA. V dropped 7 bases and J dropped 4; count of bases not matched to a gene: 9. CDR3 length equals 14 residues. The CDR3 coding sequence is TGCAGCGGGGCTAGCGGACCGGCCACCGGGGAGCTGTTTTTT. Protein sequence: CSGASGPATGELFF.

V gene TRBV14 combines with J gene TRBJ2-7; D is unresolved. The germline CDR1 and CDR2 sequences are SGHDN and FVKESK. Trimming pared 3 bases from V and 3 bases from J, leaving 24 bases between. The CDR3 runs to 18 residues. CDR3 loop: CASSHLQFSLRPGYEQYF. Here the CDR3 DNA reads TGTGCCAGCAGCCATTTGCAGTTTAGTCTTCGGCCGGGCTACGAGCAGTACTTC.

V is TRBV5-1 and J is TRBJ1-1; maybe TRBD1 (6 bases). The CDR3 is made up of 14 amino acids. V lost 4 bases and J 1 base, leaving 11 bases between the germline ends. The V gene's germline CDR1 is SGHRS and CDR2 YFSETQ. The CDR3 spells CASSQGGPNTEAFF. The CDR3 DNA is TGCGCCAGCAGCCAAGGGGGTCCGAACACTGAAGCTTTCTTT.

The rearrangement joins TRBV25-1 to TRBJ1-2; D is possibly TRBD1 (6 bases). CDR3 size: 13 residues. Deletions cut 7 bases from V and 7 bases from J, with 16 bases between. Germline-derived CDR1 and CDR2 are MGHDK and SYGVNS. DNA of the CDR3: TGTGCCAGCACCGAGGGGGGGTTTGGTGGCTACACCTTC. This gives the protein CASTEGGFGGYTF.

The chain combines TRBV19 with TRBJ1-2; 7 bases match TRBD1. The CDR3 consists of 11 residues. Trimming removed 6 bases from V and 7 bases from J; junction bases left unmatched: 2. Looked up from germline, CDR1 is LNHDA and CDR2 is SQIVND (reference sequence). The CDR3 sequence is CASRGQFGYTF. CDR3 DNA sequence: TGTGCCAGTAGGGGACAGTTTGGCTACACCTTC.

This clone was seen once. The chain has TRBV7-2 and TRBJ1-1, with TRBD1 identical over 7 bases. The CDR3 contains 17 residues. Germline V gives CDR1 SGHTA, CDR2 FQGNSA. With 4 bases clipped from V and 0 bases from J, the junction kept 11 bases outside the gene matches. This CDR3 is CASSSRTGIIMNTEAFF. The CDR3 bases are TGTGCCAGCAGCTCGAGGACAGGAATAATAATGAACACTGAAGCTTTCTTT.

The J gene is TRBJ1-1, the V gene TRBV5-5, with a weak D call TRBD1 (6 bases). Germline lookup yields CDR1 SGHKS and CDR2 YYEKEE (reference sequence). Trimming removed 4 bases at V and 4 bases at J, with 17 bases between. The CDR3 contains 15 residues. In DNA, the CDR3 is TGTGCCAGCAGCGTCGGTATAGCAGGGGTCACTGAAGCTTTCTTT. Its translation is CASSVGIAGVTEAFF.

V usage is TRBV28 and J usage is TRBJ2-7; perhaps TRBD2 as D (6 bases). This CDR3 comprises 13 residues. CDR1 is MDHEN, CDR2 SYDVKM, per germline. The V gene lost 7 bases and the J gene lost 2 bases, with 12 bases spanning the gap. The CDR3 sequence is CASISAGTYEQYF. The CDR3 nucleotides are TGTGCCAGCATCTCGGCGGGGACCTACGAGCAGTACTTC.

This chain joins TRBV5-1 and TRBJ1-2; D unresolved. This CDR3 has 15 amino acids. The germline gives CDR1 SGHRS, CDR2 YFSETQ. V was cut by 0 bases and J by 6 bases, with 15 bases left in between. The CDR3 nucleotides read TGCGCCAGCAGCTTGGCCGGGATAAGCGGGGATGGCTACACCTTC. It codes for CASSLAGISGDGYTF.

This clone was observed a single time. CDR3 bases: TGCGCCAGCAGCTTGTATCAAGGGGGGGTCGATGGCTACACCTTC. As protein: CASSLYQGGVDGYTF. J is TRBJ1-2 and V is TRBV5-1; D might be TRBD1 (6 bases). From germline, CDR1 is SGHRS and CDR2 YFSETQ. The CDR3 is 15 amino acids. Trimming took off 1 base at V and 6 bases at J, with 16 bases between the two ends.